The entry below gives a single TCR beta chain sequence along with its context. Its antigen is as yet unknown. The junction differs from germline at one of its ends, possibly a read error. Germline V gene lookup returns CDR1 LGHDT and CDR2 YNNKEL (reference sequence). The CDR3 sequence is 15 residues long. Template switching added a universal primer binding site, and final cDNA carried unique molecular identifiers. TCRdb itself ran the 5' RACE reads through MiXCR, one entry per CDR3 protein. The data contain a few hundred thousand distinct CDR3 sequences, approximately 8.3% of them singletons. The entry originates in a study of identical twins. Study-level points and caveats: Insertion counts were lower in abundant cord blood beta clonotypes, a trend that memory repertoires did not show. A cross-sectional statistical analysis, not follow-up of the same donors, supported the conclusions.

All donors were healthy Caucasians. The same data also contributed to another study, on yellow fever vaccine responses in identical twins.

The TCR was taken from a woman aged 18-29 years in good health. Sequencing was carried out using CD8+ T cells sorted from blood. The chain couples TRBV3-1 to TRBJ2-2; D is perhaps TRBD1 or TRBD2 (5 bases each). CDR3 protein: CACSQVWGITGELFF. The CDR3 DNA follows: TGTGCCTGCAGCCAAGTCTGGGGGATCACCGGGGAGCTGTTTTTT.